One and the same sample provided the 31 T cell receptor beta chains below, sequenced in a study of beta chain features in type 1 diabetes. Every isolated RNA sample was fully reverse transcribed, so sequencing captured expressed TCRB transcripts. Method: immunoSEQ multiplex PCR; TCRdb's copy keeps in-frame clones and lacks some. The sample contains some 250,000 clones, less than 35% of which appear only once. Sequences were obtained from central memory CD4+ T cells from blood. Receptors were obtained from a man aged 25 to 45 in good health.

The chain employs TRBV11-2 and TRBJ2-1; D is possibly TRBD2 (5 bases). V was clipped by 1 base and J by 1 base, with 17 bases between them. Germline V lookup: CDR1 SGHAT, CDR2 FQNNGV. The CDR3 has 18 residues. CDR3 sequence (DNA): TGTGCCAGCAGCTTAGCTGGAATCCTAGCAGAATCCTACAATGAGCAGTTCTTC. Its translation is CASSLAGILAESYNEQFF.

The CDR3 sequence: CSVGVSRGLDNEQFF. The CDR3 DNA follows: TGCAGCGTTGGGGTGTCCAGGGGGTTAGACAATGAGCAGTTCTTC. The gene calls are TRBV29-1 and TRBJ2-1; 7 positions match TRBD1. J gave up 5 bases and V 4 bases, and 11 bases lay outside the gene matches. Germline lookup yields CDR1 SQVTM and CDR2 ANQGSEA. The CDR3 consists of 15 residues.

Ten or more counts support this clone. V gene TRBV5-6 combines with J gene TRBJ2-7, with D unresolved. The V gene's germline CDR1 is SGHDT and CDR2 YYEEEE. Trimming took off 4 bases at V and 6 bases at J, with 8 bases between the two ends. CDR3 length equals 11 residues. CDR3 amino acids: CASSRESEQYF. CDR3 sequence (DNA): TGTGCCAGCAGCAGAGAGTCCGAGCAGTACTTC.

This clone came up a few times. Within the sample, other DNA sequences also encode this same CDR3. The chain recombines TRBV5-1 with TRBJ2-7, with 8 bases identical to TRBD1. The CDR3 has 14 residues. The V and J ends lost 3 bases and 2 bases, in that order; junction bases with no gene match: 4. The V gene's germline CDR1 is SGHRS and CDR2 YFSETQ. The CDR3 bases are TGCGCCAGCAGCTCAGGACAGGGAACCTACGAGCAGTACTTC. This translates into CASSSGQGTYEQYF.

This clone was recorded a few times. The chain has TRBV7-2 and TRBJ2-1; 7 bases align to TRBD2. CDR3 length: 13 residues. Trimming removed 5 bases from V and 8 bases from J; junction bases left unmatched: 6. Germline-derived CDR1 and CDR2 are SGHTA and FQGNSA. CDR3 in amino acids: CASSPRGSHEQFF. CDR3 nucleotide sequence: TGTGCCAGCAGCCCCCGCGGGAGTCATGAGCAGTTCTTC.

Ten or more counts support this clone. The chain employs TRBV16 and TRBJ2-5; TRBD2 aligns across 7 bases. Germline assignment: CDR1 KGHSY and CDR2 FQNENV. The CDR3 has 13 amino acids. The junction had 1 base not matched to a gene; V was cut back by 4 bases and J by 2 bases. The CDR3 reads CASSLGLQETQYF. DNA of the CDR3: TGTGCCAGCAGCCTGGGACTACAAGAGACCCAGTACTTC.

The chain uses TRBV4-3 and TRBJ2-7; D unresolved. Germline lookup yields CDR1 LGHNA and CDR2 YSLEER. CDR3 length equals 15 residues. Deletions cut 2 bases from V and 6 bases from J, with 17 bases between. Here the CDR3 reads CASSQRMASLAEQYF. The CDR3, as DNA: TGCGCCAGCAGCCAACGTATGGCTAGTCTTGCCGAGCAGTACTTC.

V usage is TRBV14 and J usage is TRBJ2-2, with TRBD1 matching 7 bases. The CDR3 has 17 amino acids. Unmatched junction bases numbered 14, after V lost 0 bases and J lost 10 bases. Per the germline V gene, CDR1 is SGHDN and CDR2 is FVKESK. CDR3 amino acids: CASSQDSSGGPRQELFF. CDR3 DNA sequence: TGTGCCAGCAGCCAAGATTCATCAGGGGGACCCCGCCAGGAGCTGTTTTTT. Drawing the rest from reference TRBV14 and TRBJ2-2, the complete variable domain is EAGVTQFPSHSVIEKGQTVTLRCDPISGHDNLYWYRRVMGKEIKFLLHFVKESKQDESGMPNNRFLAERTGGTYSTLKVQPAELEDSGVYFCASSQDSSGGPRQELFFGEGSRLTVL.

This clone has more than one count but fewer than ten. CDR3 coding DNA: TGTGCCAGCAGTAGCTCGCGTGGCGGTGGAAACACCATATATTTT. This codes for CASSSSRGGGNTIYF. The chain is built from TRBV2 and TRBJ1-3; D not resolved. Germline CDR1 SNHLY, CDR2 FYNNEI. The V and J ends lost 5 bases and 3 bases respectively, with 14 bases between them. The CDR3 is 15 amino acids. Full variable domain (remainder filled in from reference TRBV2 and TRBJ1-3): EPEVTQTPSHQVTQMGQEVILRCVPISNHLYFYWYRQILGQKVEFLVSFYNNEISEKSEIFDDQFSVERPDGSNFTLKIRSTKLEDSAMYFCASSSSRGGGNTIYFGEGSWLTVV.

In its sample, this clone was seen a few times. The chain couples TRBV12-5 to TRBJ2-3; D perhaps matches TRBD2 (5 bases). Between the trimmed V and J ends, which lost 1 base and 4 bases, there was a span of 9 bases. The CDR3 has 14 amino acids. Germline CDR1 LGHNT, CDR2 FRNRAP. CDR3 nucleotide sequence: TGTGCTAGTGGTTTGGGCCCTAGCTCAGATACGCAGTATTTT. Its protein product is CASGLGPSSDTQYF.

This clone was detected only a few times. CDR3 amino acids: CASQTSGAYNEQFF. CDR3 DNA: TGTGCCAGCCAGACTAGCGGGGCCTACAATGAGCAGTTCTTC. This chain uses TRBV2 with TRBJ2-1; 11 bases are shared with TRBD2. The CDR3 covers 14 residues. CDR1 and CDR2 from the germline V gene are SNHLY and FYNNEI. V gave up 8 bases and J gave up 2 bases; unmatched junction bases: 2. The full variable domain, in which reference TRBV2 and TRBJ2-1 provide the parts outside the CDR3, is EPEVTQTPSHQVTQMGQEVILRCVPISNHLYFYWYRQILGQKVEFLVSFYNNEISEKSEIFDDQFSVERPDGSNFTLKIRSTKLEDSAMYFCASQTSGAYNEQFFGPGTRLTVL.

The table lists this clone with a few counts. V usage is TRBV30 and J usage is TRBJ2-1; D is perhaps TRBD1 or TRBD2 (5 bases each). Germline CDR1 and CDR2: GTSNPN and SVGIG (reference sequence). CDR3 length equals 14 residues. Trimming pared 5 bases from V and 0 bases from J, leaving 11 bases between. The CDR3, as DNA: TGTGCCTGGGAAGGGACCGGCTCCTACAATGAGCAGTTCTTC. Residues: CAWEGTGSYNEQFF.

This rearrangement joins TRBV5-1 to TRBJ2-7; TRBD2 is a possible D gene (5 bases). The CDR3 totals 13 residues. V lost 4 bases, J lost 0 bases, and 8 bases lay in between. Germline CDR1 is SGHRS and CDR2 is YFSETQ. CDR3 sequence: CASSEGSSYEQYF. DNA for the CDR3: TGCGCCAGCAGCGAAGGGAGCTCCTACGAGCAGTACTTC.

This clone was counted at least ten times. V is TRBV29-1 and J is TRBJ2-3, with unresolved D. V lost 6 bases and J 0 bases, leaving 13 bases between the germline ends. CDR3 length equals 14 residues. The germline gives CDR1 SQVTM, CDR2 ANQGSEA. DNA for the CDR3: TGCAGCGTGATGACCGATGACAGCACAGATACGCAGTATTTT. Its protein is CSVMTDDSTDTQYF.

Comments on this clone: Other DNA sequences within the sample encode an identical CDR3. The J gene is TRBJ1-2, the V gene TRBV2; no clear D gene. Looked up from germline, CDR1 is SNHLY and CDR2 is FYNNEI. Trimming pared 3 bases from V and 4 bases from J, leaving 6 bases between. The CDR3 is 12 amino acids. This CDR3 reads CASSDPGYGYTF. CDR3 nucleotides: TGTGCCAGCAGTGATCCGGGCTATGGCTACACCTTC.

This clone was recorded many times. The J gene is TRBJ2-1, the V gene TRBV7-7, with TRBD2 matching over 10 bases. Per the germline V gene, CDR1 is SSHAT and CDR2 is FNYEAQ (reference sequence). The ends lost 5 bases at V and 8 bases at J; junction bases unmatched: 9. The CDR3 runs 15 residues. The CDR3 DNA sequence: TGTGCCAGCAGCAAAGCGGGAGGGCCTGGGGATGAGCAGTTCTTC. It translates to CASSKAGGPGDEQFF.

The J gene is TRBJ2-5, the V gene TRBV5-4; D unclear. This CDR3 has 13 amino acids. Looked up from germline, CDR1 is SGHNT and CDR2 is YYREEE (reference sequence). Trimming took off 4 bases at V and 0 bases at J, with 7 bases between the two ends. CDR3 loop: CASSQAYQETQYF. The CDR3, as DNA: TGTGCCAGCAGCCAAGCGTACCAAGAGACCCAGTACTTC.

This clone has at least ten counts. This sequence joins TRBV16 and TRBJ1-1, with 7 bases fitting TRBD1. V gave up 0 bases and J gave up 10 bases; unmatched junction bases: 5. Looked up from germline, CDR1 is KGHSY and CDR2 is FQNENV. This CDR3 spans 13 amino acids. CDR3 region: CASSQSPGGGAFF. CDR3 bases: TGTGCCAGCAGCCAATCGCCAGGGGGGGGAGCTTTCTTT.

This chain uses TRBV28 with TRBJ2-7, with D possibly matching TRBD2 (6 bases). The CDR3 sequence is 14 residues long. Per germline, CDR1 MDHEN and CDR2 SYDVKM. V shed 6 bases and J shed 1 base, with 13 bases lying between them. CDR3 protein: CASRPAGTSYEQYF. The CDR3 nucleotides read TGTGCCAGCAGGCCGGCGGGGACGTCCTACGAGCAGTACTTC.

This clone appeared a few times. This sequence joins TRBV14 and TRBJ2-3; D is perhaps TRBD1 (5 bases). CDR3 length equals 14 residues. V shed 2 bases and J shed 2 bases, with 8 bases lying between them. Germline V lookup: CDR1 SGHDN, CDR2 FVKESK. This CDR3 reads CASSQLQVTDTQYF. CDR3 nucleotides: TGTGCCAGCAGCCAACTACAGGTCACAGATACGCAGTATTTT.

The rearrangement joins TRBV29-1 to TRBJ1-1; D gene unclear. The CDR3 runs 13 residues. The V gene lost 6 bases and the J gene lost 2 bases, with 13 bases spanning the gap. Germline lookup yields CDR1 SQVTM and CDR2 ANQGSEA. CDR3 nucleotides: TGCAGCGTACTTCCCACGAGAAACACTGAAGCTTTCTTT. Amino acid sequence: CSVLPTRNTEAFF.

The V gene is TRBV20-1, the J gene TRBJ2-7; no reliable D call. Germline loops: CDR1 DFQATT, CDR2 SNEGSKA (reference sequence). Trimming took off 6 bases at V and 4 bases at J, with 10 bases between the two ends. This CDR3 spans 11 amino acids. The CDR3 nucleotides read TGCAGTGCCACACAAGATTACGAGCAGTACTTC. Residues: CSATQDYEQYF.

The rearrangement uses TRBV2 and TRBJ1-1; no reliable D call. Germline lookup yields CDR1 SNHLY and CDR2 FYNNEI. The CDR3 has 12 residues. Trimming removed 11 bases at V and 0 bases at J, with 10 bases between. CDR3 coding DNA: TGTGCCGGATGGGAGGTGAACACTGAAGCTTTCTTT. The encoded protein is CAGWEVNTEAFF.

This clone was seen more than once but under ten times. The gene calls are TRBV30 and TRBJ2-7; D may be TRBD1 (6 bases). The CDR3 extends over 12 amino acids. Germline V gene sequence: CDR1 GTSNPN, CDR2 SVGIG (reference sequence). Trimming pared 2 bases from V and 5 bases from J, leaving 10 bases between. The CDR3 coding sequence is TGTGCCTGGAGTCCGAACAGGGACGAGCAGTACTTC. Translated, it gives CAWSPNRDEQYF.

The V and J genes are TRBV18 and TRBJ2-5, with 13 bases fitting TRBD2. The CDR3 spans 16 residues. Germline-derived CDR1 and CDR2 are KGHSH and LQKENI. V was pared by 0 bases and J by 2 bases, with 0 bases of the junction left unmatched. CDR3 bases: TGTGCCAGCTCACCACCGGGACTAGCGGGGCAAGAGACCCAGTACTTC. It encodes CASSPPGLAGQETQYF.

This clone came up a few times. The V and J genes are TRBV28 and TRBJ2-7; D perhaps matches TRBD2 (5 bases). Trimming left V 2 bases short and J 3 bases short, with 8 bases between. The CDR3 has 13 residues. Germline V gives CDR1 MDHEN, CDR2 SYDVKM. The CDR3 region has the DNA TGTGCCAGCAGTTTAGAGGGAGTCTACGAGCAGTACTTC. It codes for CASSLEGVYEQYF.

This clone was recorded a few times. J is TRBJ1-1 and V is TRBV5-1; 10 bases are shared with TRBD1. Trimming took 4 bases from V and 5 from J; bases not matched to a gene: 8. CDR3 length: 15 amino acids. In germline, CDR1 is SGHRS, CDR2 YFSETQ. CDR3 sequence reads: CASSLGQGSGTEAFF. DNA of the CDR3: TGCGCCAGCAGCCTGGGACAGGGGAGTGGAACTGAAGCTTTCTTT.

This clone was seen only a few times. Other DNA sequences within the sample encode an identical CDR3. This chain uses TRBV6-5 with TRBJ2-1; TRBD2 agrees at 9 bases. The CDR3 extends over 13 amino acids. V lost 6 bases, J lost 6 bases, and 3 bases stayed unmatched. In germline, CDR1 is MNHEY, CDR2 SVGAGI. This CDR3 reads CASRLAGGNEQFF. CDR3 DNA sequence: TGTGCCAGCAGACTAGCGGGCGGCAATGAGCAGTTCTTC.

The V and J genes are TRBV30 and TRBJ1-1; D unclear. Trimming took off 5 bases at V and 1 base at J, with 8 bases between the two ends. CDR1 is GTSNPN, CDR2 SVGIG, per germline (reference sequence). This CDR3 spans 12 amino acids. CDR3 nucleotide sequence: TGTGCCTGGGTGAGGAGGAACACTGAAGCTTTCTTT. Protein: CAWVRRNTEAFF. Using reference TRBV30 and TRBJ1-1 for the parts outside the CDR3, the full variable domain is SQTIHQWPATLVQPVGSPLSLECTVEGTSNPNLYWYRQAAGRGLQLLFYSVGIGQISSEVPQNLSASRPQDRQFILSSKKLLLSDSGFYLCAWVRRNTEAFFGQGTRLTVV.

V is TRBV2 and J is TRBJ1-1, with D uncertain. CDR3 length: 12 amino acids. In germline, CDR1 is SNHLY, CDR2 FYNNEI. The germline V and J ends were trimmed by 4 bases and 5 bases, with 8 bases remaining between them. The CDR3 spells CASSGTRTEAFF. CDR3 sequence (DNA): TGTGCCAGCAGTGGGACTAGGACTGAAGCTTTCTTT.

The rearrangement links TRBV4-3 to TRBJ2-3, with 7 nucleotides matching TRBD2. This CDR3 comprises 18 residues. Germline CDR1 is LGHNA and CDR2 is YSLEER. With V trimmed by 4 bases and J by 6 bases, 19 bases remained unmatched. CDR3 region: CASSPGRLAPGWEDTQYF. For the CDR3, the DNA is TGCGCCAGCAGCCCGGGACGACTAGCCCCGGGGTGGGAGGATACGCAGTATTTT.